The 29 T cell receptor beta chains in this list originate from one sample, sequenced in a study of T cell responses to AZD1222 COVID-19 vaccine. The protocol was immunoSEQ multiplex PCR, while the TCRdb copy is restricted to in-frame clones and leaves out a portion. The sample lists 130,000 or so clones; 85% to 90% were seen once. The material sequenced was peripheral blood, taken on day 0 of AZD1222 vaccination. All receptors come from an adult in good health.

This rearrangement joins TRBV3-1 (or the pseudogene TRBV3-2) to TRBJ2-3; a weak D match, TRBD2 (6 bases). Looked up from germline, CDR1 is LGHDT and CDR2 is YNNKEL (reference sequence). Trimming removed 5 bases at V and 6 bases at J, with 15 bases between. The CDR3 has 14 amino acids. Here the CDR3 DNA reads TGTGCCAGCAGCGGGGTAGGAGGGTTGGATACGCAGTATTTT. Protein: CASSGVGGLDTQYF.

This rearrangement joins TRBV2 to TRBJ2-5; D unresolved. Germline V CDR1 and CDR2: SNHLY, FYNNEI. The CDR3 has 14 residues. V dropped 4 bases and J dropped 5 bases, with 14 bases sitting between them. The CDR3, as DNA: TGTGCCAGCAGTGGCCAGACTGGGCACGAGACCCAGTACTTC. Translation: CASSGQTGHETQYF.

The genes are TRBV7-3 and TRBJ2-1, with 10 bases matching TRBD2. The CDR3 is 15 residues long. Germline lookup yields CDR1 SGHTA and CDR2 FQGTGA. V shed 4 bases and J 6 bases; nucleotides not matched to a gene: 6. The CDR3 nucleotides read TGTGCCAGCAGCTATTCTAGCGGGGGCATCAATGAGCAGTTCTTC. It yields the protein CASSYSSGGINEQFF.

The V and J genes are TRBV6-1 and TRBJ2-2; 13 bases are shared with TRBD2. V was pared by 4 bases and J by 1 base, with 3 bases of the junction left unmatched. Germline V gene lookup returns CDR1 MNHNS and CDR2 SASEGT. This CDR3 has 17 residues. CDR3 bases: TGTGCCAGCAGTGGACTAGCGGGAGGCCTGAACACCGGGGAGCTGTTTTTT. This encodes CASSGLAGGLNTGELFF.

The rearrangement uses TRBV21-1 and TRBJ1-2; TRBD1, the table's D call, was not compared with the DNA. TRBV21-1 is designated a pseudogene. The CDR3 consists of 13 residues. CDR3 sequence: CASSRTENYGYTF. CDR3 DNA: TGTGCCAGCAGCAGAACAGAAAACTATGGCTACACCTTC.

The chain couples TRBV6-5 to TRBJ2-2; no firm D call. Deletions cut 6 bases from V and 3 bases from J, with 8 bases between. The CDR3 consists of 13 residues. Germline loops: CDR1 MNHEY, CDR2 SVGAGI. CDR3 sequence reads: CASRQPYTGELFF. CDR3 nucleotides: TGTGCCAGCAGACAACCCTACACCGGGGAGCTGTTTTTT.

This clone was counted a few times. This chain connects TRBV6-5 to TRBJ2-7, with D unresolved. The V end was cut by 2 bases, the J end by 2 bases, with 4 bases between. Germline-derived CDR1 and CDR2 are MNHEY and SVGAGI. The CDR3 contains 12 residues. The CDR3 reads CASSYEPYEQYF. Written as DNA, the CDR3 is TGTGCCAGCAGTTACGAGCCCTACGAGCAGTACTTC.

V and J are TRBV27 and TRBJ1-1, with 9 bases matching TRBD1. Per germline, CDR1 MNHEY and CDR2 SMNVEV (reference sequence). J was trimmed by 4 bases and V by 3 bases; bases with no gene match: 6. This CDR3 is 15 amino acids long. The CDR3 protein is CASSFLSTGGTEAFF. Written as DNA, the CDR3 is TGTGCCAGCAGTTTCTTATCGACAGGGGGCACTGAAGCTTTCTTT.

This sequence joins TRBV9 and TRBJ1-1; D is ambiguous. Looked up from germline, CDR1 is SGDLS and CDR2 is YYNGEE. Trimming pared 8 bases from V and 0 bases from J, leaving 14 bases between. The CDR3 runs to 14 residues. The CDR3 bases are TGTGCCAGGGAAACGGCTCCAATGAACACTGAAGCTTTCTTT. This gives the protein CARETAPMNTEAFF.

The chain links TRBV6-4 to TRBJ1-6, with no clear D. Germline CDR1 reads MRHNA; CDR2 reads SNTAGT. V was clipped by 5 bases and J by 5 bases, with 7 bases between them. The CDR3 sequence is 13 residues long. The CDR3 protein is CASSMADNSPLHF. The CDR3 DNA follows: TGTGCCAGCAGTATGGCCGATAATTCACCCCTCCACTTT.

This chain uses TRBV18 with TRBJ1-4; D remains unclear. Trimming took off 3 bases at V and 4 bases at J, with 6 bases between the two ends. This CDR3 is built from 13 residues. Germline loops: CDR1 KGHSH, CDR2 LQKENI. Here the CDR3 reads CASSPMGNEKLFF. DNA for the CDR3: TGTGCCAGCTCACCGATGGGTAATGAAAAACTGTTTTTT.

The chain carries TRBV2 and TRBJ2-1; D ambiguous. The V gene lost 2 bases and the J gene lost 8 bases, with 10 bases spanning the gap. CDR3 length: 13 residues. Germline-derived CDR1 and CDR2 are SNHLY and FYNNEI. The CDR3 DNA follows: TGTGCCAGCAGTGAAATTAGTGGCGATGAGCAGTTCTTC. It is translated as CASSEISGDEQFF.

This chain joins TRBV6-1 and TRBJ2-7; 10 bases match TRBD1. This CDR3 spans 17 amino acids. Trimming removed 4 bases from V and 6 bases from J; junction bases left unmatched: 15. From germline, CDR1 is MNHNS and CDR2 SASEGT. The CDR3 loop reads CASSGPGTGAGLLEQYF. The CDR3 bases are TGTGCCAGCAGTGGTCCCGGGACAGGGGCGGGCCTCCTCGAGCAGTACTTC.

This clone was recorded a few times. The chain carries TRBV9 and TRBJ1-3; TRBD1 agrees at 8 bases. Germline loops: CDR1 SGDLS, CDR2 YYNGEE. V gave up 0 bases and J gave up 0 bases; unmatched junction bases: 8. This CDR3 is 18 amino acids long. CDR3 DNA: TGTGCCAGCAGCGTAGAATCCGGACAGGGAAGCTCTGGAAACACCATATATTTT. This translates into CASSVESGQGSSGNTIYF.

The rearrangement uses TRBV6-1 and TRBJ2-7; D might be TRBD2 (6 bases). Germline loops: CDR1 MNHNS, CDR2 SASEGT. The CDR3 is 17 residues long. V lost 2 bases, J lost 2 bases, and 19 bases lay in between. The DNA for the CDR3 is TGTGCCAGCAGTGAACGCATCGGGGGTCACACCCCCTACGAGCAGTACTTC. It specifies CASSERIGGHTPYEQYF.

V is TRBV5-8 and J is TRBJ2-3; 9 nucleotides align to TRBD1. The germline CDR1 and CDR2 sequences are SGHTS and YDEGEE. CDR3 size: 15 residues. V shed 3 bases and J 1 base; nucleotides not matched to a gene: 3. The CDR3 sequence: CASSSGQGGTDTQYF. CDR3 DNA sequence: TGTGCCAGCAGCTCGGGACAGGGCGGCACAGATACGCAGTATTTT.

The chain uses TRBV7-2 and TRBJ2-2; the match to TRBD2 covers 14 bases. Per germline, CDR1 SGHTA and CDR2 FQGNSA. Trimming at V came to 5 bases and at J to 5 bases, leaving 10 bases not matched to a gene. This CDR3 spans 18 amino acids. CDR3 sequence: CASSKRGLAGVGTGELFF. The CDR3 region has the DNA TGTGCCAGCAGCAAAAGGGGACTAGCGGGAGTAGGAACCGGGGAGCTGTTTTTT.

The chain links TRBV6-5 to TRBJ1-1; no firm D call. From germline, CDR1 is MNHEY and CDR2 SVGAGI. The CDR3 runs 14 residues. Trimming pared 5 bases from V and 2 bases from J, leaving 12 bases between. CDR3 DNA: TGTGCCAGCAGTCCAGAGCTAGGAAACACTGAAGCTTTCTTT. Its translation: CASSPELGNTEAFF.

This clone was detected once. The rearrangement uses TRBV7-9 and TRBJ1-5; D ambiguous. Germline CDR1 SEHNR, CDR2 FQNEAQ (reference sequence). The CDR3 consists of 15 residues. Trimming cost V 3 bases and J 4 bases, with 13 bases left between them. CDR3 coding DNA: TGTGCCAGCAGCTTGGGTCAAGGGAGTAATCAGCCCCAGCATTTT. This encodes CASSLGQGSNQPQHF. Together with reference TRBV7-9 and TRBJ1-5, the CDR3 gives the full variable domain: DTGVSQNPRHKITKRGQNVTFRCDPISEHNRLYWYRQTLGQGPEFLTYFQNEAQLEKSRLLSDRFSAERPKGSFSTLEIQRTEQGDSAMYLCASSLGQGSNQPQHFGDGTRLSIL.

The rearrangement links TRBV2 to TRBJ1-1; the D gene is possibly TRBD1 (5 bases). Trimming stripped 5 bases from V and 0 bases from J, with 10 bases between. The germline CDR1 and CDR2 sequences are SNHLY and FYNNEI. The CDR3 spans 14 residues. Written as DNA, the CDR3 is TGTGCCAGCAGTCCCGTGGGGCTGAACACTGAAGCTTTCTTT. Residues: CASSPVGLNTEAFF.

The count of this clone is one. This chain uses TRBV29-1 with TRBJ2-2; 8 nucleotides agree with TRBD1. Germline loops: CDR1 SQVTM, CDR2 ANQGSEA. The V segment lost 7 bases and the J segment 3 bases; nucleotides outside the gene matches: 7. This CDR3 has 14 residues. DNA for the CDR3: TGCAGCGGGAAGACAGGGGAGGACACCGGGGAGCTGTTTTTT. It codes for CSGKTGEDTGELFF.

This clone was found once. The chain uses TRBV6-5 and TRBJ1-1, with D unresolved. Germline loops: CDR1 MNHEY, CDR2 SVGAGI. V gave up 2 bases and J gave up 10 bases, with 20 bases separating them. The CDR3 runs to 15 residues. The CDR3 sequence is CASSYQESGNWGAFF. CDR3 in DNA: TGTGCCAGCAGTTACCAGGAGTCGGGGAATTGGGGAGCTTTCTTT.

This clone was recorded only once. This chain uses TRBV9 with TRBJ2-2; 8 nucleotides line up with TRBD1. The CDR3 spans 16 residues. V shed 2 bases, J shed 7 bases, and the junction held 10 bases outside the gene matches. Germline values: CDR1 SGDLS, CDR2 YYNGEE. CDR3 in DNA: TGTGCCAGCAGCGTCACAGGTCAGGGGGCGCGCGGGGAGCTGTTTTTT. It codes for CASSVTGQGARGELFF.

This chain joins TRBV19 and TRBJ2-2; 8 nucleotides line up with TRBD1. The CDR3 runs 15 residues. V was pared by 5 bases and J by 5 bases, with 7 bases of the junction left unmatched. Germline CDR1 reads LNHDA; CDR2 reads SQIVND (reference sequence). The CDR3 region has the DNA TGTGCCAGTAGTTCCGGACAGGGTGGAACCGGGGAGCTGTTTTTT. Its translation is CASSSGQGGTGELFF.

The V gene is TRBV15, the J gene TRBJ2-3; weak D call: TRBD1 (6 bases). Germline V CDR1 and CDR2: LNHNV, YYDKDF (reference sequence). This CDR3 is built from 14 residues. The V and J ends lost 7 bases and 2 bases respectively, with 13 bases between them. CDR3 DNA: TGTGCCACCAAAGTCTACAGGGACACAGATACGCAGTATTTT. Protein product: CATKVYRDTDTQYF.

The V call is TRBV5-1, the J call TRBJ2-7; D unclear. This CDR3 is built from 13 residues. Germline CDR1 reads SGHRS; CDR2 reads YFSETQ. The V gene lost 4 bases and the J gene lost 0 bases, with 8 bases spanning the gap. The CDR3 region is CASSTGYSYEQYF. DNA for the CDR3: TGCGCCAGCAGCACGGGCTACTCCTACGAGCAGTACTTC. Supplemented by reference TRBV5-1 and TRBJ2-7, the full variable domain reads KAGVTQTPRYLIKTRGQQVTLSCSPISGHRSVSWYQQTPGQGLQFLFEYFSETQRNKGNFPGRFSGRQFSNSRSEMNVSTLELGDSALYLCASSTGYSYEQYFGPGTRLTVT.

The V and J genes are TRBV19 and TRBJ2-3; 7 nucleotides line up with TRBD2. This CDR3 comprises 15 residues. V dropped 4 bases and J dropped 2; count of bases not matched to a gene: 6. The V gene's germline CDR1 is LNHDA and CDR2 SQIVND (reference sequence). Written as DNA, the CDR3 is TGTGCCAGTAGTAGCGTGGGGGGGTACACAGATACGCAGTATTTT. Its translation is CASSSVGGYTDTQYF.

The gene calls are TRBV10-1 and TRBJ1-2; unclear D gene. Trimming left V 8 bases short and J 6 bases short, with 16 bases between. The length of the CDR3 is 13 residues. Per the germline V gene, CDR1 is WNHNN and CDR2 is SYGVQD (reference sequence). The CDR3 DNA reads TGCGCCAGCCCCGCCCCGATAGCGGATGGCTACACCTTC. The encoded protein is CASPAPIADGYTF.

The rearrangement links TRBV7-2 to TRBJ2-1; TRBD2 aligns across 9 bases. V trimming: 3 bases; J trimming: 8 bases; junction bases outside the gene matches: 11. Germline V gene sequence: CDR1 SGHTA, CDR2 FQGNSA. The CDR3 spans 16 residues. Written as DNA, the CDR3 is TGTGCCAGCAGCTTCGGACTAGCGCAACCTACGGATGAGCAGTTCTTC. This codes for CASSFGLAQPTDEQFF.